One sample yielded the 28 T cell receptor beta chains listed below, sequenced in a study of CD8 T cells in ankylosing spondylitis. TCRdb independently ran MiXCR on the 5' RACE reads; one entry per CDR3 protein. The table lists fewer than 200,000 distinct CDR3 sequences, around a sixth of them singletons. The specimen sequenced was blood, either unsorted or a sorted T cell fraction (not recorded which). Receptors originate from a male donor aged 10-30 years with ankylosing spondylitis or in good health (not recorded which).

This clonotype is a singleton in its sample. The chain joins TRBV12-3 or TRBV12-4 to TRBJ2-7, with D unresolved. The CDR3 spans 14 residues. V was shortened by 0 bases and J by 5 bases, with 11 bases between the two germline ends. The CDR3: CASSLALGLHEQYF. As DNA, the CDR3 is TGTGCCAGCAGTTTAGCGCTGGGGTTGCACGAGCAGTACTTC.

V and J are TRBV29-1 and TRBJ2-5; D gene uncertain. V was cut by 8 bases and J by 2 bases, with 9 bases left in between. The CDR3 runs 11 residues. CDR1 is SQVTM, CDR2 ANQGSEA, per germline. CDR3 sequence reads: CSPYIQETQYF. The CDR3 DNA reads TGCAGCCCGTACATACAAGAGACCCAGTACTTC.

The chain couples TRBV6-1 to TRBJ2-7; D is ambiguous. Germline CDR1 is MNHNS and CDR2 is SASEGT. V was shortened by 7 bases and J by 4 bases, with 14 bases between the two germline ends. The CDR3 loop spans 13 amino acids. This CDR3 is CASIKPPNYEQYV. The DNA of the CDR3 is TGTGCCAGCATTAAACCCCCCAATTACGAGCAGTACGTC.

This clonotype was seen more than once but under ten times. V usage is TRBV5-5 and J usage is TRBJ2-5; a weak D match, TRBD2 (6 bases). The length of the CDR3 is 15 residues. The germline V gene has CDR1 SGHKS and CDR2 YYEKEE (reference sequence). Trimming removed 4 bases from V and 1 base from J, with 14 bases in between. The CDR3 DNA is TGTGCCAGCAGCGTGGGACTTCTGCTCCAAGAGACCCAGTACTTC. Translated, it gives CASSVGLLLQETQYF.

This clonotype was counted many times. V gene TRBV12-5 combines with J gene TRBJ1-4, with a weak D call TRBD1 (6 bases). V was cut by 1 base and J by 5 bases, with 11 bases left in between. Germline values: CDR1 LGHNT, CDR2 FRNRAP. This CDR3 has 15 residues. In nucleotides, the CDR3 is TGTGCTAGTGGTTTGGCAGGGGCCTTCAATGAAAAACTGTTTTTT. It yields the protein CASGLAGAFNEKLFF.

This clonotype was picked up many times. This chain joins TRBV12-3 or TRBV12-4 and TRBJ1-1, with D possibly matching TRBD1 (6 bases). V lost 3 bases, J lost 3 bases, and 11 bases lay in between. The CDR3 covers 14 residues. The CDR3 DNA reads TGTGCCAGCAGTTTCGCGGGGGCGGACACTGAAGCTTTCTTT. This translates into CASSFAGADTEAFF.

At least ten counts were recorded for this clonotype. The chain is built from TRBV10-3 and TRBJ2-1; 15 positions agree with TRBD2. This CDR3 region has 15 residues. The germline V gene has CDR1 ENHRY and CDR2 SYGVKD. Trimming at V came to 10 bases and at J to 1 base, leaving 2 bases not matched to a gene. The CDR3 sequence: CATGLAGGSYNEQFF. The CDR3 DNA reads TGTGCCACCGGACTAGCGGGAGGGTCCTACAATGAGCAGTTCTTC.

This chain connects TRBV9 to TRBJ2-5; 9 bases are a match to TRBD1. The CDR3 loop spans 15 amino acids. The trim removed 3 bases at V and 3 bases at J, leaving 6 bases unmatched. Germline CDR1 SGDLS, CDR2 YYNGEE. The CDR3 reads CASSDTGTGKETQYF. The CDR3, as DNA: TGTGCCAGCAGCGATACCGGGACAGGGAAAGAGACCCAGTACTTC.

This clonotype has at least ten counts. The chain is built from TRBV14 and TRBJ2-2; 7 bases line up with TRBD2. V gave up 4 bases and J gave up 0 bases; unmatched junction bases: 2. Germline lookup yields CDR1 SGHDN and CDR2 FVKESK. CDR3 length equals 15 residues. The CDR3 DNA is TGTGCCAGCAGCCTTGGGACTACGAACACCGGGGAGCTGTTTTTT. Translated: CASSLGTTNTGELFF.

Many counts were recorded for this clonotype. The chain joins TRBV27 to TRBJ2-2, with D perhaps matching TRBD1 or TRBD2 (6 bases each). The CDR3 runs to 15 residues. With 4 bases removed from V and 3 bases from J, the gap between germline ends came to 12 bases. Per germline, CDR1 MNHEY and CDR2 SMNVEV (reference sequence). This CDR3 is CASSSWGAYTGELFF. As DNA, the CDR3 is TGTGCCAGCAGTTCGTGGGGGGCTTACACCGGGGAGCTGTTTTTT.

The CDR3, as DNA: TGCAGCTGGGGGCATCGACTAGCCCCAGATACGCAGTATTTT. This translates into CSWGHRLAPDTQYF. The rearrangement uses TRBV29-1 and TRBJ2-3, with D possibly being TRBD2 (7 bases). The CDR3 totals 14 residues. Germline CDR1 SQVTM, CDR2 ANQGSEA. Trimming removed 8 bases at V and 4 bases at J, with 19 bases between.

V usage is TRBV28 and J usage is TRBJ2-7; tentative D call: TRBD1 (6 bases). V was clipped by 5 bases and J by 6 bases, with 20 bases between them. Germline assignment: CDR1 MDHEN and CDR2 SYDVKM. This CDR3 contains 15 residues. CDR3 residues: CASSAVTGLNAEQYF. The CDR3 coding sequence is TGTGCCAGCAGTGCAGTAACAGGGCTCAACGCCGAGCAGTACTTC.

This clonotype was detected ten times or more. The rearrangement uses TRBV4-3 and TRBJ2-2; D may be TRBD2 (6 bases). V lost 0 bases to trimming and J lost 0 bases, with 14 bases between them. The germline V gene encodes CDR1 LGHNA and CDR2 YSLEER. CDR3 size: 18 residues. Here the CDR3 DNA reads TGCGCCAGCAGCCAAGATATTCGGCGGGGTACGAACACCGGGGAGCTGTTTTTT. Its translation is CASSQDIRRGTNTGELFF.

The chain has TRBV3-1 and TRBJ2-4; 7 nucleotides align to TRBD2. CDR1 LGHDT and CDR2 YNNKEL come from the germline V gene (reference sequence). This CDR3 comprises 15 residues. The junction had 3 bases not matched to a gene; V was cut back by 1 base and J by 3 bases. This CDR3 reads CASSQAGTNKNIQYF. The DNA for the CDR3 is TGTGCCAGCAGCCAAGCCGGGACTAACAAAAACATTCAGTACTTC.

There are many counts of this clonotype. V is TRBV5-1 and J is TRBJ1-6; TRBD1 agrees at 9 bases. There are 18 residues in the CDR3. V gave up 0 bases and J gave up 10 bases; unmatched junction bases: 14. CDR1 and CDR2 from the germline V gene are SGHRS and YFSETQ. CDR3 loop: CASSLGDREDSQNSPLHF. CDR3 nucleotide sequence: TGCGCCAGCAGCTTGGGGGACAGGGAAGATTCCCAAAACTCACCCCTCCACTTT.

The sample holds a few counts of this clonotype. V and J are TRBV7-9 and TRBJ2-5; D call uncertain. The CDR3 runs 11 residues. The V end lost 5 bases, the J end lost 5 bases, and 6 bases lay between the germline ends. The V gene's germline CDR1 is SEHNR and CDR2 FQNEAQ (reference sequence). DNA of the CDR3: TGTGCCAGCAGCAACCCGGAGACCCAGTACTTC. Translated: CASSNPETQYF.

The sample holds many counts of this clonotype. The chain recombines TRBV9 with TRBJ1-2; D possibly corresponds to TRBD1 (6 bases). V lost 0 bases and J 10 bases, leaving 16 bases between the germline ends. This CDR3 contains 14 residues. Germline V lookup: CDR1 SGDLS, CDR2 YYNGEE. DNA for the CDR3: TGTGCCAGCAGCGTAGGGACAGCCGCACGGGACTACACCTTC. Translated: CASSVGTAARDYTF.

This clonotype appeared many times. The chain joins TRBV5-6 to TRBJ2-1, with D perhaps matching TRBD1 or TRBD2 (5 bases each). V gave up 2 bases and J gave up 8 bases, with 17 bases separating them. The CDR3 consists of 15 residues. Germline lookup yields CDR1 SGHDT and CDR2 YYEEEE. The CDR3: CASSFLHSLGDEQFF. CDR3 coding DNA: TGTGCCAGCAGCTTCTTGCACTCCTTGGGGGATGAGCAGTTCTTC.

At least ten counts were recorded for this clonotype. The J gene is TRBJ2-3, the V gene TRBV30, with D possibly TRBD1 on 6 matching bases. The V gene lost 1 base and the J gene lost 3 bases, with 8 bases spanning the gap. Germline CDR1 is GTSNPN and CDR2 is SVGIG (reference sequence). The length of the CDR3 is 13 residues. DNA for the CDR3: TGTGCCTGGAGTGAACAGGGTACAGATACGCAGTATTTT. Its protein product is CAWSEQGTDTQYF.

J is TRBJ2-1 and V is TRBV29-1; 8 bases match TRBD2. J was trimmed by 8 bases and V by 7 bases; bases with no gene match: 10. The CDR3 is 13 amino acids. The germline V gene encodes CDR1 SQVTM and CDR2 ANQGSEA. CDR3 in amino acids: CSGSGGSPYEQFF. CDR3 nucleotides: TGCAGCGGAAGCGGGGGAAGTCCCTATGAGCAGTTCTTC.

This clonotype occurred many times. The chain couples TRBV20-1 to TRBJ2-3; perhaps TRBD2 as D (6 bases). Per the germline V gene, CDR1 is DFQATT and CDR2 is SNEGSKA (reference sequence). Trimming removed 0 bases at V and 4 bases at J, with 17 bases between. The CDR3 covers 16 residues. The CDR3 DNA follows: TGCAGTGCTAGAGATCCCGACCGGGAGAGGGCAGATACGCAGTATTTT. Translating gives CSARDPDRERADTQYF.

This clonotype is a singleton in its sample. The J gene is TRBJ2-7, the V gene TRBV27, with D possibly TRBD1 on 5 matching bases. Per germline, CDR1 MNHEY and CDR2 SMNVEV (reference sequence). The CDR3 sequence is 11 residues long. V was trimmed by 7 bases and J by 5 bases, leaving 9 bases between them. In DNA, the CDR3 is TGTGCCAGCACGAACAGGCACGAGCAGTACTTC. It encodes CASTNRHEQYF.

V gene TRBV5-1 combines with J gene TRBJ2-7; 11 nucleotides align to TRBD2. The length of the CDR3 is 16 residues. With V trimmed by 0 bases and J by 7 bases, 9 bases remained unmatched. Germline assignment: CDR1 SGHRS and CDR2 YFSETQ. CDR3 nucleotide sequence: TGCGCCAGCAGCTTGGATGGGACTAGCGGTCGGGGGGAGCAGTACGTC. Translated: CASSLDGTSGRGEQYV.

In its sample, this clonotype was seen many times. The gene calls are TRBV6-5 and TRBJ1-5, with D possibly TRBD1 on 6 matching bases. Germline CDR1 and CDR2: MNHEY and SVGAGI. Trimming pared 4 bases from V and 4 bases from J, leaving 11 bases between. This CDR3 has 14 residues. CDR3 bases: TGTGCCAGCAGTTGGAGAACAGGGAATCAGCCCCAGCATTTT. This translates into CASSWRTGNQPQHF.

This clonotype was found many times. The chain combines TRBV28 with TRBJ2-3; D uncertain. With 2 bases removed from V and 1 base from J, the gap between germline ends came to 13 bases. The CDR3 consists of 16 residues. CDR1 and CDR2 (germline): MDHEN, SYDVKM. DNA for the CDR3: TGTGCCAGCAGTTTAACCCCTCGGGTGGGCACAGATACGCAGTATTTT. As protein: CASSLTPRVGTDTQYF.

The chain is built from TRBV27 and TRBJ1-2; 8 bases match TRBD1. Germline-derived CDR1 and CDR2 are MNHEY and SMNVEV (reference sequence). The CDR3 length is 14 residues. The J segment lost 6 bases and the V segment lost 5 bases, leaving 8 bases of the junction unmatched. CDR3 loop: CASSVTGGRDGYTF. The CDR3 DNA follows: TGTGCCAGCAGTGTAACAGGGGGTCGCGATGGCTACACCTTC.

This clonotype was counted ten times or more. The chain has TRBV6-4 and TRBJ2-3, with D tentatively TRBD2 (6 bases). V was pared by 4 bases and J by 0 bases, with 8 bases between. CDR1 and CDR2 from the germline V gene are MRHNA and SNTAGT. The CDR3 runs 14 residues. The CDR3 here is CASSASGSTDTQYF. The CDR3 DNA sequence: TGTGCCAGCAGTGCGAGCGGGAGCACAGATACGCAGTATTTT.

The V call is TRBV7-2, the J call TRBJ1-5; no clear D gene. Trimming cost V 2 bases and J 0 bases, with 14 bases left between them. CDR3 size: 17 residues. CDR1 and CDR2 (germline): SGHTA, FQGNSA. The chain's CDR3 is CASSLKFERHSNQPQHF. The CDR3 DNA follows: TGTGCCAGCAGCTTAAAGTTTGAGAGACATAGCAATCAGCCCCAGCATTTT.